The 31 T cell receptor beta chains in this list originate from one sample, sequenced in a study of neurological immune-mediated disorders (dated by TCRdb to about 2019). Libraries were prepared through 5' RACE. Sequencer: Illumina HiSeq 2500. TCRdb passed the public sequencing reads through fastp at Q25 and MiXCR, retaining productive beta sequences. Every CDR3 protein is listed once, alongside the most common genes and DNA of its rows. Here the sample has some 95,000 distinct CDR3 sequences; roughly 3.5% occur a single time. The ten largest account for under 6.5% of the sample. The specimen sequenced was PBMCs. The receptors originated from a woman younger than 30 with multiple sclerosis.

This clonotype occurred many times. The chain carries TRBV5-1 and TRBJ2-1; 11 nucleotides agree with TRBD1. The V segment lost 0 bases and the J segment 7 bases; nucleotides outside the gene matches: 9. The CDR3 has 17 amino acids. Germline V gene data show CDR1 as SGHRS and CDR2 as YFSETQ. As DNA, the CDR3 is TGCGCCAGCAGCTTGGCCCGGACAGGGGGCCCATTGAATGAGCAGTTCTTC. Translating it yields CASSLARTGGPLNEQFF.

This clonotype occurred many times. The rearrangement links TRBV28 to TRBJ2-7; a weak D match, TRBD1 (6 bases). CDR1 and CDR2 (germline): MDHEN, SYDVKM. The CDR3 sequence is 13 residues long. V lost 3 bases and J 3 bases, leaving 9 bases between the germline ends. Written as DNA, the CDR3 is TGTGCCAGCAGTTTCGCGACAGGCTACGAGCAGTACTTC. This codes for CASSFATGYEQYF.

This clonotype has a count of ten or more. This rearrangement joins TRBV7-9 to TRBJ2-3; TRBD2 matches at 9 bases. Germline V gene sequence: CDR1 SEHNR, CDR2 FQNEAQ (reference sequence). The junction had 6 bases not matched to a gene; V was cut back by 5 bases and J by 6 bases. This CDR3 region has 14 residues. The CDR3 loop is CASSPGTSIDTQYF. CDR3 sequence (DNA): TGTGCCAGCAGCCCCGGGACTAGCATTGATACGCAGTATTTT.

This clonotype was observed at least ten times. The chain links TRBV7-9 to TRBJ2-7, with D possibly called TRBD1 or TRBD2 (6 bases each). CDR3 length: 13 amino acids. Germline CDR1 SEHNR, CDR2 FQNEAQ (reference sequence). V dropped 0 bases and J dropped 5 bases, with 8 bases sitting between them. This chain's CDR3 is CASSLAGGDEQYF. In DNA, the CDR3 is TGTGCCAGCAGCTTAGCGGGGGGCGACGAGCAGTACTTC.

The table lists this clonotype with many counts. This chain connects TRBV20-1 to TRBJ2-1, with 11 bases fitting TRBD2. This CDR3 contains 16 residues. The ends lost 1 base at V and 9 bases at J; junction bases unmatched: 11. The V gene's germline CDR1 is DFQATT and CDR2 SNEGSKA (reference sequence). For the CDR3, the DNA is TGCAGTGCTAGAGTTGGTAGCGGGAGGGCCCGGGCTGAGCAGTTCTTC. Translating gives CSARVGSGRARAEQFF.

This clonotype occurred many times. The chain carries TRBV9 and TRBJ2-5, with 13 bases identical to TRBD2. There are 16 residues in the CDR3. Looked up from germline, CDR1 is SGDLS and CDR2 is YYNGEE. V lost 4 bases, J lost 2 bases, and 5 bases stayed unmatched. CDR3 nucleotide sequence: TGTGCCAGCAGCCTCCAGGGACTAGCGGGACAAGAGACCCAGTACTTC. It specifies CASSLQGLAGQETQYF.

This clonotype was seen ten or more times. The V gene is TRBV20-1, the J gene TRBJ2-7, with TRBD1 identical over 7 bases. The CDR3 is made up of 14 amino acids. The V segment lost 2 bases and the J segment 0 bases; nucleotides outside the gene matches: 4. CDR1 and CDR2 from the germline V gene are DFQATT and SNEGSKA (reference sequence). The CDR3 reads CSARQGTASYEQYF. The CDR3 DNA reads as TGCAGTGCTAGACAGGGGACAGCCTCCTACGAGCAGTACTTC.

This clonotype was counted many times. This chain connects TRBV7-9 to TRBJ1-2; D possibly corresponds to TRBD1 (5 bases). Trimming took off 4 bases at V and 6 bases at J, with 15 bases between the two ends. This CDR3 has 14 residues. Germline values: CDR1 SEHNR, CDR2 FQNEAQ (reference sequence). The CDR3 sequence is CASSYSWQGDGYTF. CDR3 bases: TGTGCCAGCAGCTACTCGTGGCAGGGAGATGGCTACACCTTC.

This clonotype was counted ten times or more. CDR3 protein: CASSPGGVGYEQYF. The CDR3 DNA reads as TGTGCCAGCAGCCCCGGCGGGGTAGGCTACGAGCAGTACTTC. V is TRBV7-2 and J is TRBJ2-7; D possibly corresponds to TRBD2 (6 bases). V lost 5 bases and J lost 3, with 14 bases in between. There are 14 residues in the CDR3. Germline values: CDR1 SGHTA, CDR2 FQGNSA. Combining the CDR3 with reference TRBV7-2 and TRBJ2-7 gives the whole variable domain GAGVSQSPSNKVTEKGKDVELRCDPISGHTALYWYRQSLGQGLEFLIYFQGNSAPDKSGLPSDRFSAERTGGSVSTLTIQRTQQEDSAVYLCASSPGGVGYEQYFGPGTRLTVT.

This clonotype was picked up many times. The V and J genes are TRBV3-1 and TRBJ2-1; D unresolved. The CDR3 is made up of 12 amino acids. Trimming shortened V by 0 bases and J by 6 bases, and 3 bases separated the two germline ends. CDR1 and CDR2 (germline): LGHDT, YNNKEL (reference sequence). The CDR3 DNA sequence: TGTGCCAGCAGCCAAGAGCCCAATGAGCAGTTCTTC. This codes for CASSQEPNEQFF.

This clonotype occurred many times. V is TRBV5-1 and J is TRBJ2-5, with 13 bases fitting TRBD2. J gave up 5 bases and V 4 bases, and 11 bases lay outside the gene matches. CDR3 length: 17 residues. Germline-derived CDR1 and CDR2 are SGHRS and YFSETQ. CDR3 in amino acids: CASSHGLAGAPRETQYF. CDR3 bases: TGCGCCAGCAGCCACGGACTAGCGGGGGCCCCCCGGGAGACCCAGTACTTC.

This clonotype has at least ten counts. The gene calls are TRBV5-1 and TRBJ2-2; D remains ambiguous. Germline V gene data show CDR1 as SGHRS and CDR2 as YFSETQ. The CDR3 consists of 12 residues. The ends were cut back, 5 bases at V and 9 bases at J, with 11 bases in the middle. The CDR3 nucleotides read TGCGCCAGCAGTCTCCCCAGTAGGGAGCTGTTTTTT. Translation gives CASSLPSRELFF.

In its sample, this clonotype was seen many times. The chain employs TRBV24-1 and TRBJ2-1; 10 positions agree with TRBD2. Looked up from germline, CDR1 is KGHDR and CDR2 is SFDVKD. The CDR3 is 17 amino acids. With 4 bases clipped from V and 9 bases from J, the junction kept 14 bases outside the gene matches. The CDR3 DNA is TGTGCCACCAGTGACGTGAGGACTAGCGGCTACGAGAGTGAGCAGTTCTTC. Protein: CATSDVRTSGYESEQFF.

At least ten counts were recorded for this clonotype. The chain is built from TRBV7-6 and TRBJ2-5, with D uncertain. V was trimmed by 2 bases and J by 5 bases, leaving 15 bases between them. The germline gives CDR1 SGHVS, CDR2 FNYEAQ. The CDR3 contains 15 residues. The CDR3 reads CASSLRLLLGETQYF. In nucleotides, the CDR3 is TGTGCCAGCAGCTTAAGACTCCTTCTGGGGGAGACCCAGTACTTC.

In this sample, this clonotype turned up many times. The V and J genes are TRBV7-6 and TRBJ2-7; perhaps TRBD2 as D (6 bases). Germline V lookup: CDR1 SGHVS, CDR2 FNYEAQ. The CDR3 runs 14 residues. The V end lost 5 bases, the J end lost 7 bases, and 18 bases lay between the germline ends. The CDR3 coding sequence is TGTGCCAGCAGCCTACGAGGCGGGATCGGGGAGCAGTACTTC. Its translation: CASSLRGGIGEQYF.

This clonotype was counted ten times or more. V is TRBV11-2 and J is TRBJ2-7; 8 bases align to TRBD1. The germline gives CDR1 SGHAT, CDR2 FQNNGV. V lost 3 bases and J lost 5; bases outside the gene matches: 12. The CDR3 is 16 amino acids. The CDR3 bases are TGTGCCAGCAGCTTGAGGGCGGACAGGGAGATCGACGAGCAGTACTTC. Translating gives CASSLRADREIDEQYF. Using reference TRBV11-2 and TRBJ2-7 for the parts outside the CDR3, the full variable domain is EAGVAQSPRYKIIEKRQSVAFWCNPISGHATLYWYQQILGQGPKLLIQFQNNGVVDDSQLPKDRFSAERLKGVDSTLKIQPAKLEDSAVYLCASSLRADREIDEQYFGPGTRLTVT.

In this sample, this clonotype turned up many times. The chain couples TRBV5-1 to TRBJ1-4; D perhaps matches TRBD1 (5 bases). CDR3 length: 16 amino acids. V lost 0 bases, J lost 6 bases, and 15 bases lay in between. Germline CDR1 and CDR2: SGHRS and YFSETQ. The CDR3 bases are TGCGCCAGCAGCTTGGGAGGGGCGCTCGCATATGAAAAACTGTTTTTT. As protein: CASSLGGALAYEKLFF.

This clonotype has a count of ten or more. CDR3 nucleotides: TGCAGTGCTAAGACGGGACAGGGGAGAGAGACCCAGTACTTC. It is translated as CSAKTGQGRETQYF. V usage is TRBV20-1 and J usage is TRBJ2-5, with 10 bases aligning to TRBD1. This CDR3 is 14 amino acids long. Germline loops: CDR1 DFQATT, CDR2 SNEGSKA (reference sequence). Trimming at V came to 4 bases and at J to 4 bases, leaving 6 bases not matched to a gene.

This clonotype was found many times. This chain links TRBV3-1 with TRBJ2-7, with D maybe TRBD1 (5 bases). The CDR3 has 15 amino acids. Trimming took 1 base from V and 3 from J, leaving 13 bases between them. Germline V gene sequence: CDR1 LGHDT, CDR2 YNNKEL (reference sequence). The CDR3 is CASSQVGRAHYEQYF. The CDR3 DNA reads TGTGCCAGCAGCCAAGTTGGCAGGGCCCACTACGAGCAGTACTTC.

The genes are TRBV24-1 and TRBJ2-3, with D perhaps TRBD2 (6 bases). Germline V gene lookup returns CDR1 KGHDR and CDR2 SFDVKD. V shed 0 bases and J shed 2 bases, with 8 bases lying between them. The CDR3 sequence is 15 residues long. The CDR3 here is CATSDLPGVTDTQYF. CDR3 coding DNA: TGTGCCACCAGTGATTTGCCGGGAGTCACAGATACGCAGTATTTT.

This clonotype came up many times. The CDR3 coding sequence is TGTGCCAGCAGTAGCTATAGCAATCAGCCCCAGCATTTT. This encodes CASSSYSNQPQHF. This sequence joins TRBV2 and TRBJ1-5; no clear D. Germline assignment: CDR1 SNHLY and CDR2 FYNNEI. V lost 5 bases to trimming and J lost 0 bases, with 5 bases between them. CDR3 length: 13 amino acids.

This clonotype was found many times. The chain carries TRBV15 and TRBJ2-3; D gene ambiguous. The germline gives CDR1 LNHNV, CDR2 YYDKDF (reference sequence). Trimming removed 0 bases at V and 5 bases at J, with 3 bases between. CDR3 length: 12 amino acids. The CDR3 DNA sequence: TGTGCCACCAGCAGAGATGAAGATACGCAGTATTTT. Protein sequence: CATSRDEDTQYF.

This clonotype was seen repeatedly, ten times or more. CDR3 amino acids: CASSQGNYGYTF. CDR3 bases: TGTGCCAGCTCCCAAGGGAACTATGGCTACACCTTC. The V gene is TRBV18, the J gene TRBJ1-2; no reliable D call. Trimming shortened V by 6 bases and J by 2 bases, and 7 bases separated the two germline ends. Germline V gene lookup returns CDR1 KGHSH and CDR2 LQKENI. The CDR3 runs 12 residues.

This chain links TRBV28 with TRBJ2-7; no definite D call. V was clipped by 8 bases and J by 9 bases, with 17 bases between them. Germline V gene sequence: CDR1 MDHEN, CDR2 SYDVKM. The CDR3 is made up of 12 amino acids. For the CDR3, the DNA is TGTGCCAGCCGTCCCACATTCGGTTCGCAGTACTTC. Its translation: CASRPTFGSQYF.

This clonotype came up many times. The chain is built from TRBV7-2 and TRBJ1-6, with D maybe TRBD1 (6 bases). This CDR3 is built from 14 residues. Trimming cost V 5 bases and J 10 bases, with 15 bases left between them. Germline-derived CDR1 and CDR2 are SGHTA and FQGNSA. In DNA form, the CDR3 reads TGTGCCAGCAGCCCTTCGGGCGGGGGCTCACCCCTCCACTTT. Residues: CASSPSGGGSPLHF.

This clonotype was observed at least ten times. V gene TRBV3-1 combines with J gene TRBJ2-3; 8 nucleotides align to TRBD1. Losses at the gene ends were 4 bases for V and 4 bases for J; bases not matched to a gene: 13. This CDR3 is built from 17 residues. CDR1 LGHDT and CDR2 YNNKEL come from the germline V gene (reference sequence). CDR3 amino acids: CASSRSTGALVPDTQYF. The CDR3, as DNA: TGTGCCAGCAGCCGGTCGACAGGGGCGCTAGTTCCAGATACGCAGTATTTT.

At least ten counts were recorded for this clonotype. The rearrangement joins TRBV7-2 to TRBJ2-5; maybe TRBD1 (6 bases). Trimming removed 5 bases at V and 5 bases at J, with 15 bases between. This CDR3 has 14 residues. Germline CDR1 is SGHTA and CDR2 is FQGNSA. The CDR3 DNA reads TGTGCCAGCAGCCCGACCCCAAGGGGGGAGACCCAGTACTTC. As protein: CASSPTPRGETQYF.

This clonotype was seen a handful of times. Just one base apart from a much larger clone, this may be a read error. The chain recombines TRBV7-9 with TRBJ2-5; 11 bases are shared with TRBD2. The germline gives CDR1 SEHNR, CDR2 FQNEAQ (reference sequence). The CDR3 length is 19 residues. The CDR3 spells CASTLMSSSGGNLQENQYF. CDR3 DNA: TGTGCCAGCACCCTCATGAGTTCTAGCGGGGGGAACCTACAAGAGAACCAGTACTTC.

There are many counts of this clonotype. This rearrangement joins TRBV3-1 to TRBJ2-1; TRBD2 matches at 8 bases. This CDR3 spans 15 amino acids. Germline loops: CDR1 LGHDT, CDR2 YNNKEL (reference sequence). After removal of 2 bases from V and 4 bases from J, the junction contained 4 bases not matched to a gene. CDR3 sequence reads: CASSQRGGKYNEQFF. CDR3 DNA sequence: TGTGCCAGCAGCCAACGGGGGGGGAAATACAATGAGCAGTTCTTC.

This clonotype was observed many times. As DNA, the CDR3 is TGTGCCAGCAGACCTGGACTAGCGGAGCTCCAAGAGACCCAGTACTTC. It specifies CASRPGLAELQETQYF. The chain uses TRBV12-3 or TRBV12-4 and TRBJ2-5; 10 bases are a match to TRBD2. The CDR3 extends over 16 amino acids. Trimming removed 6 bases from V and 1 base from J; junction bases left unmatched: 8.

This clonotype was picked up many times. V gene TRBV6-5 combines with J gene TRBJ1-3, with D perhaps TRBD1 (5 bases). Deletions cut 2 bases from V and 8 bases from J, with 13 bases between. This CDR3 has 14 amino acids. CDR1 MNHEY and CDR2 SVGAGI come from the germline V gene. This CDR3 is CASSYRGGGDTIYF. Here the CDR3 DNA reads TGTGCCAGCAGTTACCGCGGGGGAGGAGACACCATATATTTT.